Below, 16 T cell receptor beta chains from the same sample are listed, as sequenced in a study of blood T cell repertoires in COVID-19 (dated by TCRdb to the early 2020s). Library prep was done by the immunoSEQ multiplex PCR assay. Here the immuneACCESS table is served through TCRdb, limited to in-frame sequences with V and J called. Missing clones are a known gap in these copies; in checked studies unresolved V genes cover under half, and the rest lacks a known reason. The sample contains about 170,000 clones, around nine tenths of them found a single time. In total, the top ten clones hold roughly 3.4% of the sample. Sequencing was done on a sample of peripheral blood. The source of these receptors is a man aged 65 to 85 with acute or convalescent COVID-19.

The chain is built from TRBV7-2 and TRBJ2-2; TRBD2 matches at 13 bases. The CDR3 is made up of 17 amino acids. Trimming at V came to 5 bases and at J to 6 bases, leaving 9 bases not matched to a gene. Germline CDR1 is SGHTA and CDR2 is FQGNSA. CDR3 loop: CASSPRTSGSGAGELFF. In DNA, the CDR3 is TGTGCCAGCAGCCCCCGGACTAGCGGGAGTGGAGCCGGGGAGCTGTTTTTT.

The CDR3 sequence is CASSQPWASGLTGANVLTF. In DNA, the CDR3 is TGCGCCAGCAGCCAACCCTGGGCTAGCGGGCTCACTGGGGCCAACGTCCTGACTTTC. The gene calls are TRBV4-1 and TRBJ2-6; 8 bases are a match to TRBD2. There are 19 residues in the CDR3. V shed 2 bases, J shed 2 bases, and the junction held 11 bases outside the gene matches. Germline V gene lookup returns CDR1 MGHRA and CDR2 YSYEKL.

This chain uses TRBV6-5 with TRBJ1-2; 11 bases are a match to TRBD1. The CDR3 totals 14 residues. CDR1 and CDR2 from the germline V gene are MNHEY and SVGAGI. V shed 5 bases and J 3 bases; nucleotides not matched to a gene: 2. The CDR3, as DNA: TGTGCCAGCAGTCGGGACAGGGGGGACTATGGCTACACCTTC. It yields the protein CASSRDRGDYGYTF.

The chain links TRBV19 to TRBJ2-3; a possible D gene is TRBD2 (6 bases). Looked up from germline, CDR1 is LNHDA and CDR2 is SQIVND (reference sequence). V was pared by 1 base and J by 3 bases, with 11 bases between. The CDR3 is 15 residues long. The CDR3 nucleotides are TGTGCCAGTAGTATAGGACTAGAGTTAACAGATACGCAGTATTTT. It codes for CASSIGLELTDTQYF.

The CDR3 here is CATTPPLQRGPYEQYF. The CDR3 bases are TGTGCCACCACCCCCCCCCTCCAGCGGGGACCCTACGAGCAGTACTTC. V usage is TRBV11-3 and J usage is TRBJ2-7; 7 bases map to TRBD2. CDR3 size: 16 residues. Germline V gene data show CDR1 as SGHNT and CDR2 as YENEEA. The J segment lost 2 bases and the V segment lost 10 bases, leaving 17 bases of the junction unmatched.

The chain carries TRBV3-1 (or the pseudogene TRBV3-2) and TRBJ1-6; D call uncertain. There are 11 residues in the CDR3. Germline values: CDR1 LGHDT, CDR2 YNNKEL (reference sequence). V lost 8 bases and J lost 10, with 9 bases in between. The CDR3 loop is CASPLRSPLHF. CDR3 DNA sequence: TGTGCCAGCCCCCTTAGATCACCCCTCCACTTT.

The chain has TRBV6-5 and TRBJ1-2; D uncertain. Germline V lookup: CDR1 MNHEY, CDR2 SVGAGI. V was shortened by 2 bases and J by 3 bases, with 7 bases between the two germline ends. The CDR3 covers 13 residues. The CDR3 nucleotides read TGTGCCAGCAGTTACACATCTGACTATGGCTACACCTTC. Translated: CASSYTSDYGYTF.

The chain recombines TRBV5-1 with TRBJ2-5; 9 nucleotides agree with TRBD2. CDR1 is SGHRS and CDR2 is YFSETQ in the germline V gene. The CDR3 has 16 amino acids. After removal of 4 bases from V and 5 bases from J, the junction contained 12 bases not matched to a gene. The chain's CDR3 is CASSARLAEKGETQYF. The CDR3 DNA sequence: TGCGCCAGCAGCGCCCGACTAGCGGAAAAGGGGGAGACCCAGTACTTC. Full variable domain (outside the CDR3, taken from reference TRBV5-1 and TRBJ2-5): KAGVTQTPRYLIKTRGQQVTLSCSPISGHRSVSWYQQTPGQGLQFLFEYFSETQRNKGNFPGRFSGRQFSNSRSEMNVSTLELGDSALYLCASSARLAEKGETQYFGPGTRLLVL.

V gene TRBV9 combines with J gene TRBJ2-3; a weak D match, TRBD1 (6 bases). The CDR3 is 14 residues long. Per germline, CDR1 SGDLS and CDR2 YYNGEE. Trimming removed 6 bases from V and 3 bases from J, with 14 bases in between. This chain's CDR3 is CASNTRGHTDTQYF. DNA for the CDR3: TGTGCCAGCAACACACGGGGACATACAGATACGCAGTATTTT.

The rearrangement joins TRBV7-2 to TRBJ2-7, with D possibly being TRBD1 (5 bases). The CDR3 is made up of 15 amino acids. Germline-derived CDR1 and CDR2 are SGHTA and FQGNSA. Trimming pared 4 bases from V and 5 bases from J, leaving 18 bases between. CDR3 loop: CASSSWEAGYNEQYF. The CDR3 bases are TGTGCCAGCAGCTCCTGGGAAGCAGGGTATAACGAGCAGTACTTC.

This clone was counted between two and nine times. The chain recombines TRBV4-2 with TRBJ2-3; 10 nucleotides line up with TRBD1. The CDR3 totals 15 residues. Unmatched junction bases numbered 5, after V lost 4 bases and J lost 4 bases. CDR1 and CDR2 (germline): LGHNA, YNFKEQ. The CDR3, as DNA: TGTGCCAGCAGCCCCCGGGACAGGGGCTCAGATACGCAGTATTTT. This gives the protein CASSPRDRGSDTQYF.

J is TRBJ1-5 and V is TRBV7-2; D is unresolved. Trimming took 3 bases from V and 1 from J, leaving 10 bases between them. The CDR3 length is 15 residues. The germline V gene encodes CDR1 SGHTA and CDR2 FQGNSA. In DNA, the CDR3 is TGTGCCAGCAGCTTTCAGGCAGCAAGCAATCAGCCCCAGCATTTT. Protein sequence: CASSFQAASNQPQHF. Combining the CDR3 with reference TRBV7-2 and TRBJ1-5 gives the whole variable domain GAGVSQSPSNKVTEKGKDVELRCDPISGHTALYWYRQSLGQGLEFLIYFQGNSAPDKSGLPSDRFSAERTGGSVSTLTIQRTQQEDSAVYLCASSFQAASNQPQHFGDGTRLSIL.

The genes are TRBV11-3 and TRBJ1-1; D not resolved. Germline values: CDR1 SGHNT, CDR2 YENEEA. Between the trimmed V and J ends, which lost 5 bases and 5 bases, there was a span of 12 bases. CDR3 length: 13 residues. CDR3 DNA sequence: TGTGCCAGCAGCCGCCGGGGTGGGACTGAAGCTTTCTTT. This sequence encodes CASSRRGGTEAFF.

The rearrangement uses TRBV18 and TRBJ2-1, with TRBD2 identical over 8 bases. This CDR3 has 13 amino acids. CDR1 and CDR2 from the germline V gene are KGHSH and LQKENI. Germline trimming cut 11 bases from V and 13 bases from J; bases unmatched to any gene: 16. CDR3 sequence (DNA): TGTGCCGGCAAGCGGGAGTGGCAATCCACACAGTTCTTC. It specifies CAGKREWQSTQFF.

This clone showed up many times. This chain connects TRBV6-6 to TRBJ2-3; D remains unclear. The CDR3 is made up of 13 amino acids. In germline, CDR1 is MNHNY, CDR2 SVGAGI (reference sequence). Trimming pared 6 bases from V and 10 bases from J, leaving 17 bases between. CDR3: CASRTPESPPQYF. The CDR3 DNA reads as TGTGCCAGCAGGACTCCTGAATCCCCTCCGCAGTATTTT.

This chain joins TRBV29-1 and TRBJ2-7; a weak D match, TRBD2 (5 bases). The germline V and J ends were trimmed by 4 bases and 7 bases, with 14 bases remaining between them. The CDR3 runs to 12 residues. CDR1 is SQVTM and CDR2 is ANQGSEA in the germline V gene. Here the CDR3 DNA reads TGCAGCGTTGGTGATCGACGGGATGAGCAGTACTTC. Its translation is CSVGDRRDEQYF.